Here is one TCR beta chain with its context. This specimen comes from a study of Ad26.COV2.S vaccination and SARS-CoV-2 variants. Study background: Into the muscle, Ad26.COV2.S was dosed once or twice, 56 days apart.

The assay was immunoSEQ multiplex PCR, and TCRdb's table has in-frame clones only and misses some. The sample lists more than 300,000 clones, around four fifths seen once, with about 2.1% in the top ten. Treatment here: roughly 20 received Ad26.COV2.S at low or high dose, single or two shots; 5 received placebo; per-sample allocation not given. All samples were drawn on day 63, counting from the first vaccine or placebo injection. The CDR3 covers 13 residues. V was clipped by 7 bases and J by 9 bases; unmatched bases: 7. Per the germline V gene, CDR1 is ENHRY and CDR2 is SYGVKD. The input for sequencing was peripheral blood, taken in a trial of Ad26.COV2.S vaccine versus placebo. The chain couples TRBV10-3 to TRBJ2-1; 9 nucleotides align to TRBD2. This sequence originates from a person aged 18-65 years who received the Ad26.COV2.S COVID-19 vaccine or a placebo. CDR3 coding DNA: TGTGCCATCACGGGCGGGAGGGACAGTGAGCAGTTCTTC. It encodes CAITGGRDSEQFF.